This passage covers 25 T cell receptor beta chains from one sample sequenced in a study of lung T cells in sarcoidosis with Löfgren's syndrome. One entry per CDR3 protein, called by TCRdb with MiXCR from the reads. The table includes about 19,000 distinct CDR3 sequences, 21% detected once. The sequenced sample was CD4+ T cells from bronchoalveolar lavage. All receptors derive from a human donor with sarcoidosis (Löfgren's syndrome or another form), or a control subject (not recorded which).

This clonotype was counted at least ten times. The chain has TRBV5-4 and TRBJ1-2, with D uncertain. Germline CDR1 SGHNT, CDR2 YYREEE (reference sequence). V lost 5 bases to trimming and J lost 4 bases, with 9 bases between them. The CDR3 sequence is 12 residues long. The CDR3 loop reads CASSRESYGYTF. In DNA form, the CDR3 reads TGTGCCAGCAGTCGAGAGAGCTATGGCTACACCTTC. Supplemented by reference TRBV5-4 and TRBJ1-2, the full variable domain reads ETGVTQSPTHLIKTRGQQVTLRCSSQSGHNTVSWYQQALGQGPQFIFQYYREEENGRGNFPPRFSGLQFPNYSSELNVNALELDDSALYLCASSRESYGYTFGSGTRLTVV.

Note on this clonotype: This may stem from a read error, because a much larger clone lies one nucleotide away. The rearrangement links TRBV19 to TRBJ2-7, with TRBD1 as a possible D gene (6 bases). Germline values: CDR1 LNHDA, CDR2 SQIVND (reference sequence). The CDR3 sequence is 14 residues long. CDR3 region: CAISRQETSYEQYF. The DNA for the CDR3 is TGTGCCATTAGTAGACAGGAGACCTCCTACGAGCAGTACTTC.

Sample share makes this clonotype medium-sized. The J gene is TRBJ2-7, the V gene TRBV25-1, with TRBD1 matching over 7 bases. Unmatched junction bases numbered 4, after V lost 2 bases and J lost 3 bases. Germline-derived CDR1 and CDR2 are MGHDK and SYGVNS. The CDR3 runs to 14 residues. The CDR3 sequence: CASSEGTGVYEQYF. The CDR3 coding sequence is TGTGCCAGCAGTGAAGGAACAGGGGTCTACGAGCAGTACTTC.

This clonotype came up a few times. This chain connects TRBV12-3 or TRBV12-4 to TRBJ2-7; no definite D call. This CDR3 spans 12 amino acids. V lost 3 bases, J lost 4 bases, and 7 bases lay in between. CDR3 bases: TGTGCCAGCAGTTTGATTGGGTACGAGCAGTACTTC. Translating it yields CASSLIGYEQYF.

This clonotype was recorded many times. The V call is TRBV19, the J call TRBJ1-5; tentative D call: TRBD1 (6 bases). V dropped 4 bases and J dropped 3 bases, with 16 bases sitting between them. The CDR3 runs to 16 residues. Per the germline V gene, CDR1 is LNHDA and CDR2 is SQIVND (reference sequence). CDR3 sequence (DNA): TGTGCCAGTAGTACTCAGGGGACACCCTTCAATCAGCCCCAGCATTTT. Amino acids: CASSTQGTPFNQPQHF.

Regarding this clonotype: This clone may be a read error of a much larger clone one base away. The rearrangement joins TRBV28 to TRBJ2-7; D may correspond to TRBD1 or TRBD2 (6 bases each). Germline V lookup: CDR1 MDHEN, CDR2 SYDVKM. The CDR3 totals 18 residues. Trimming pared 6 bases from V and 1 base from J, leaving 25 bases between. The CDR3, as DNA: TGTGCCAGCAGGGGAAGAGGACTATCCAGGGGCGGATCCTACGAGCAGTACTTC. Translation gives CASRGRGLSRGGSYEQYF.

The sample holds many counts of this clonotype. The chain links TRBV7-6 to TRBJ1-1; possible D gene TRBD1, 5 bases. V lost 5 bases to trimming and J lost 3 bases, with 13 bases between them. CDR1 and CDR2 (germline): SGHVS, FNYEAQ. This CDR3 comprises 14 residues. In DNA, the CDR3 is TGTGCCAGCAGCCCGATTCAGGGATACACTGAAGCTTTCTTT. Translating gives CASSPIQGYTEAFF.

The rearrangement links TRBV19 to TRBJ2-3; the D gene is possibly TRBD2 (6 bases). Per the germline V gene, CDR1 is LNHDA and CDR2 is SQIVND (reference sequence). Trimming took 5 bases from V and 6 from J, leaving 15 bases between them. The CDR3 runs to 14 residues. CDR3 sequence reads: CASSGTSPADTQYF. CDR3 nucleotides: TGTGCCAGTAGTGGGACTTCTCCTGCCGATACGCAGTATTTT.

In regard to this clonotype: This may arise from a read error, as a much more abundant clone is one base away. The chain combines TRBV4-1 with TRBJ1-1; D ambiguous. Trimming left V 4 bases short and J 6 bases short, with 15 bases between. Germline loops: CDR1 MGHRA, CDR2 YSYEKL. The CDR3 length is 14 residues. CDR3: CASSRPQGGAEAFF. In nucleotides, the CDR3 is TGCGCCAGCAGCCGACCCCAAGGCGGGGCTGAAGCTTTCTTT.

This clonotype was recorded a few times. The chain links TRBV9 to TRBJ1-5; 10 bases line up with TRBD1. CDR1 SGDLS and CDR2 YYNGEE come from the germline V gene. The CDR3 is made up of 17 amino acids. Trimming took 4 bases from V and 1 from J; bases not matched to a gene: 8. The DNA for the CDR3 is TGTGCCAGCAGCTCGGGACAGGGGCTGAACAGCAATCAGCCCCAGCATTTT. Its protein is CASSSGQGLNSNQPQHF.

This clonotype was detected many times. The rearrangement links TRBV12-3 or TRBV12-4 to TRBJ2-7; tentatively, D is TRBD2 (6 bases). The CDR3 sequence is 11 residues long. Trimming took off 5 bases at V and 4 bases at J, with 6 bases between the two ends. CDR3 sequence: CASSGGYEQYF. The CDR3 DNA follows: TGTGCCAGCAGTGGGGGGTACGAGCAGTACTTC.

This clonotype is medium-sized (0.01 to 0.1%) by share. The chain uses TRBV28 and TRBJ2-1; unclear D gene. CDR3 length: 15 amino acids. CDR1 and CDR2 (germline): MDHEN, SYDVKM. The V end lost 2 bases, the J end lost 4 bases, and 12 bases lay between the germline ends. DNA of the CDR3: TGTGCCAGCAGTTTAAGAGCAGTTCCTTACAATGAGCAGTTCTTC. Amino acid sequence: CASSLRAVPYNEQFF.

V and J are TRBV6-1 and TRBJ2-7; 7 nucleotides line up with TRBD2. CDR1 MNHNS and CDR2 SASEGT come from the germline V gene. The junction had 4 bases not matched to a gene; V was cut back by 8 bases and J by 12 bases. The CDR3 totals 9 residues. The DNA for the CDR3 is TGTGCCAGCGTGGGAGGGCCGTACTTC. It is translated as CASVGGPYF.

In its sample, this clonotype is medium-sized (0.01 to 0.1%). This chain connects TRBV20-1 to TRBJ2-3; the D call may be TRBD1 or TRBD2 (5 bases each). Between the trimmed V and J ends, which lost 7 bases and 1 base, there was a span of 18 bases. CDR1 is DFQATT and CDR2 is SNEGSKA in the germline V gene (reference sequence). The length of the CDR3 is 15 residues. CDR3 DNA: TGCAGTGTCCCCGGACCTGGGGGTGGCACAGATACGCAGTATTTT. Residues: CSVPGPGGGTDTQYF.

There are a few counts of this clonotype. In DNA form, the CDR3 reads TGTGCCAGCTCCCCCGGGGCAGGGCCCACAGATACGCAGTATTTT. Translating gives CASSPGAGPTDTQYF. The rearrangement joins TRBV18 to TRBJ2-3; D is perhaps TRBD1 or TRBD2 (5 bases each). V lost 6 bases, J lost 2 bases, and 15 bases lay in between. The germline CDR1 and CDR2 sequences are KGHSH and LQKENI. This CDR3 is 15 amino acids long.

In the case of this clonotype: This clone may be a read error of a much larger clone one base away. The CDR3 spells CAGSQEPSSSYEQYF. The CDR3 nucleotides are TGTGCCGGCAGCCAAGAACCTAGCTCCTCCTACGAGCAGTACTTC. The chain employs TRBV4-2 and TRBJ2-7; a weak D match, TRBD2 (5 bases). The V gene's germline CDR1 is LGHNA and CDR2 YNFKEQ. This CDR3 comprises 15 residues.

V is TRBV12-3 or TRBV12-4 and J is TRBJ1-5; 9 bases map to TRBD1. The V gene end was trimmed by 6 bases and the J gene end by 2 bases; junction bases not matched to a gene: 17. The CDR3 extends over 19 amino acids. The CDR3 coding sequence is TGTGCCAGCAGCTATATAGTCCTATCGGACAGGGGACGCAATCAGCCCCAGCATTTT. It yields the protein CASSYIVLSDRGRNQPQHF.

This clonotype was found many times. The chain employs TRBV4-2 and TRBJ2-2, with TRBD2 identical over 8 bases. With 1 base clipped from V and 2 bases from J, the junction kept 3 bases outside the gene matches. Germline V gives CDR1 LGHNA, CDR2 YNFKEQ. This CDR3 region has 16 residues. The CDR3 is CASSQGSGTNTGELFF. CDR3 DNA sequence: TGTGCCAGCAGCCAAGGTAGCGGGACAAACACCGGGGAGCTGTTTTTT.

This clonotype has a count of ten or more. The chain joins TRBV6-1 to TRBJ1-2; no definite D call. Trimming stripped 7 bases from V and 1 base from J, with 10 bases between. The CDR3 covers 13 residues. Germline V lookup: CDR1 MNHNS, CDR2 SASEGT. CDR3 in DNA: TGTGCCAGCAAAAAGGCAGATAACTATGGCTACACCTTC. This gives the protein CASKKADNYGYTF.

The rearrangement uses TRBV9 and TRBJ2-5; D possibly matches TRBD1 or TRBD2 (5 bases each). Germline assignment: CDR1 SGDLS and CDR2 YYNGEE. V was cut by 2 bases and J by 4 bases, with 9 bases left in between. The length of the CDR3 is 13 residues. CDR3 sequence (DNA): TGTGCCAGCAGCGTCAGGGCGGGAGAGACCCAGTACTTC. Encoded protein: CASSVRAGETQYF.

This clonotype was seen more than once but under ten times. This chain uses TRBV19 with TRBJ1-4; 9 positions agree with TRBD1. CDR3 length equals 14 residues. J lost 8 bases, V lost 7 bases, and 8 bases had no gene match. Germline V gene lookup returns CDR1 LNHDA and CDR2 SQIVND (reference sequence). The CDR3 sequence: CASTKGQGAEKLFF. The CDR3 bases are TGTGCCAGTACCAAGGGACAGGGTGCCGAAAAACTGTTTTTT.

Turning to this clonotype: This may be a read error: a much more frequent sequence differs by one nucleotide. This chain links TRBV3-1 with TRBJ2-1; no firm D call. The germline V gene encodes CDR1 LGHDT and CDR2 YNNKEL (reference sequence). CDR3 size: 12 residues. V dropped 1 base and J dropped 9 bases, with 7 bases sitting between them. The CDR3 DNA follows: TGTGCCAGCAGCCAAGTGCCCACTGAGCAGTTCTTC. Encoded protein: CASSQVPTEQFF.

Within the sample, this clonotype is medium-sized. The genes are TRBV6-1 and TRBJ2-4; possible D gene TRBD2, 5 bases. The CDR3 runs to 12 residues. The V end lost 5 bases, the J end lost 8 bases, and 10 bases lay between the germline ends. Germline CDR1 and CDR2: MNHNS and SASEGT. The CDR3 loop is CASSPWRDIQYF. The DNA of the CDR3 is TGTGCCAGCAGTCCCTGGCGGGACATTCAGTACTTC.

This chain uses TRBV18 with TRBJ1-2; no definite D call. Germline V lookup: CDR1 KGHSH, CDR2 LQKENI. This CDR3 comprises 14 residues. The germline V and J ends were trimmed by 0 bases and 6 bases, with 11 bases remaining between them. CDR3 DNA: TGTGCCAGCTCACCACCGTCCCAGGTCAATGGCTACACCTTC. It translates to CASSPPSQVNGYTF.

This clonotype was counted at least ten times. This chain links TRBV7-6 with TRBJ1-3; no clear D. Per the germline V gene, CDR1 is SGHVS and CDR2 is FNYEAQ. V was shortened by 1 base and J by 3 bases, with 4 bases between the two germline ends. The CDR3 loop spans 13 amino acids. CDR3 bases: TGTGCCAGCAGCTTAGAATTTGGAAACACCATATATTTT. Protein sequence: CASSLEFGNTIYF.